Presented here are 12 T cell receptor beta chains from one specimen sequenced in a study of regulatory T cells in long-lasting Graves disease. This sample's time point: persistent/refractory GD, antithyroid drugs over 5 years with positive TRAb. TCR sequences were obtained from RNA taken from PBMCs. For TCR beta, libraries came from iRepertoire HTBI primers and Arm-PCR of CDR3 regions. TCRdb recomputed calls from the multiplex PCR reads with MiXCR, one row per CDR3 protein. The table records about 430,000 distinct CDR3 sequences, over 20% of them present only once. The specimen comprised peripheral blood mononuclear cells (PBMCs), sampled when the disease was refractory, from a patient treated with antithyroid drugs. These receptors originate from a female donor with Graves disease.

The chain employs TRBV28 and TRBJ2-7, with D unclear. This CDR3 region has 12 residues. Germline CDR1 reads MDHEN; CDR2 reads SYDVKM. The CDR3 sequence is CATSTPPHEQYF. The CDR3 DNA follows: TGTGCGACCAGCACCCCACCCCACGAGCAGTACTTC.

The rearrangement joins TRBV10-1 to TRBJ2-3; a possible D gene is TRBD2 (5 bases). This CDR3 spans 15 amino acids. CDR1 and CDR2 from the germline V gene are WNHNN and SYGVQD (reference sequence). The germline V and J ends were trimmed by 5 bases and 0 bases, with 12 bases remaining between them. CDR3 amino acids: CASSRAESSTDTQYF. The CDR3 DNA sequence: TGCGCCAGCAGTCGAGCGGAGTCTAGCACAGATACGCAGTATTTT.

This clonotype was detected many times. CDR3: CASSLGGGGSYEQYF. CDR3 nucleotide sequence: TGCGCCAGCAGCTTGGGTGGAGGGGGATCCTACGAGCAGTACTTC. V and J are TRBV5-1 and TRBJ2-7; perhaps D is TRBD1 or TRBD2 (6 bases each). V lost 0 bases and J lost 1, with 11 bases in between. Germline V gene data show CDR1 as SGHRS and CDR2 as YFSETQ. The CDR3 loop spans 15 amino acids.

This clonotype has ten or more counts. This chain uses TRBV6-1 with TRBJ1-2, with D possibly matching TRBD1 (5 bases). Germline assignment: CDR1 MNHNS and CDR2 SASEGT. V shed 6 bases and J shed 2 bases, with 13 bases lying between them. The CDR3 is made up of 14 amino acids. CDR3 bases: TGTGCCAGCAGCCATGGGACGGTAAACTATGGCTACACCTTC. Translating gives CASSHGTVNYGYTF.

The V call is TRBV28, the J call TRBJ2-7; 11 positions match TRBD2. The CDR3 consists of 16 residues. Germline V gives CDR1 MDHEN, CDR2 SYDVKM. Trimming took 11 bases from V and 3 from J; bases not matched to a gene: 15. The CDR3 DNA reads TGTGCCGCCAGCCCGGGAGGAACTAGCGGGAGCTACGAGCAGTACTTC. Translated, it gives CAASPGGTSGSYEQYF.

About this clonotype: A much larger clone lies a single base off, so this may be a read error. This chain uses TRBV6-1 with TRBJ2-5; D uncertain. CDR3 length: 15 amino acids. CDR1 and CDR2 (germline): MNHNS, SASEGT. V lost 5 bases to trimming and J lost 9 bases, with 22 bases between them. For the CDR3, the DNA is TGTGCCAGCAGTCCAACGGCGGCAGGCTCGGAGTCCCAGTACTTC. This encodes CASSPTAAGSESQYF.

This clonotype was observed a single time. V is TRBV7-9 and J is TRBJ2-3, with a tentative D call TRBD2 (7 bases). Germline loops: CDR1 SEHNR, CDR2 FQNEAQ (reference sequence). V gave up 1 base and J gave up 4 bases, with 9 bases separating them. The length of the CDR3 is 14 residues. The CDR3 spells CASSLDGGPDTQYF. The CDR3 DNA follows: TGTGCCAGCAGCTTAGACGGGGGGCCAGATACGCAGTATTTT.

This rearrangement joins TRBV18 to TRBJ1-4; tentative D call: TRBD1 (6 bases). CDR1 is KGHSH, CDR2 LQKENI, per germline. The V and J ends lost 5 bases and 8 bases respectively, with 24 bases between them. This CDR3 has 17 amino acids. CDR3 protein: CASSGDTLFSVGEKLFF. The CDR3 coding sequence is TGTGCCAGCTCAGGGGACACTCTCTTCTCCGTTGGAGAAAAACTGTTTTTT.

The chain employs TRBV19 and TRBJ2-5; the D gene is possibly TRBD2 (5 bases). This CDR3 is built from 15 residues. V dropped 7 bases and J dropped 1 base, with 16 bases sitting between them. Looked up from germline, CDR1 is LNHDA and CDR2 is SQIVND (reference sequence). CDR3 in DNA: TGTGCCAGTAAAGTGGCGGGTGGCCGCCAAGAGACCCAGTACTTC. As protein: CASKVAGGRQETQYF.

The chain recombines TRBV11-2 with TRBJ2-2; the match to TRBD2 covers 11 bases. Germline CDR1 and CDR2: SGHAT and FQNNGV. V shed 2 bases, J shed 7 bases, and the junction held 6 bases outside the gene matches. This CDR3 region has 16 residues. The CDR3 here is CASSLRLAGGGGELFF. The CDR3 bases are TGTGCCAGCAGCTTAAGGCTAGCGGGAGGTGGCGGGGAGCTGTTTTTT.

This clonotype was counted a few times. The rearrangement uses TRBV20-1 and TRBJ2-7; D is undetermined. The length of the CDR3 is 14 residues. Germline V CDR1 and CDR2: DFQATT, SNEGSKA (reference sequence). V lost 2 bases, J lost 0 bases, and 11 bases lay in between. The CDR3 loop reads CSARYSVSSYEQYF. CDR3 DNA sequence: TGCAGTGCTAGATATTCGGTTAGCTCCTACGAGCAGTACTTC.

The chain links TRBV5-6 to TRBJ2-5, with 9 bases matching TRBD2. CDR1 SGHDT and CDR2 YYEEEE come from the germline V gene. The length of the CDR3 is 14 residues. V shed 3 bases, J shed 1 base, and the junction held 1 base outside the gene matches. CDR3 nucleotides: TGTGCCAGCAGCTGGGGACTAGCCCAAGAGACCCAGTACTTC. Translated: CASSWGLAQETQYF.